This T cell receptor (beta chain) was documented in a study of blood T cell repertoires in COVID-19. Across the study: The United States, Italy and Spain were the sources of the acute and convalescent COVID-19 samples. Sample material is recorded as cDNA or gDNA derived from T cells, B-cell-depleted T cells, or PBMCs.

Trimming took 2 bases from V and 1 from J; bases not matched to a gene: 1. CDR1 is KGHDR and CDR2 is SFDVKD in the germline V gene. This CDR3 has 16 residues. As handled by the study authors: Reference gene primer amplification in the assay estimated nucleated cell counts. The method was immunoSEQ multiplex PCR; TCRdb's version includes in-frame clones alone and lacks a portion of them. V, J and clone size are those of that table, while D and trimming were read from the DNA. Here the sample spans about 100,000 clones, 88% being singletons. The sequence came from a woman in her fifties or sixties with acute or convalescent COVID-19. The rearrangement uses TRBV24-1 and TRBJ2-2, with 9 bases aligning to TRBD2. Specimen: peripheral blood. Here the CDR3 reads CATSDSSGMNTGELFF. CDR3 nucleotides: TGTGCCACCAGTGATTCTAGCGGGATGAACACCGGGGAGCTGTTTTTT.